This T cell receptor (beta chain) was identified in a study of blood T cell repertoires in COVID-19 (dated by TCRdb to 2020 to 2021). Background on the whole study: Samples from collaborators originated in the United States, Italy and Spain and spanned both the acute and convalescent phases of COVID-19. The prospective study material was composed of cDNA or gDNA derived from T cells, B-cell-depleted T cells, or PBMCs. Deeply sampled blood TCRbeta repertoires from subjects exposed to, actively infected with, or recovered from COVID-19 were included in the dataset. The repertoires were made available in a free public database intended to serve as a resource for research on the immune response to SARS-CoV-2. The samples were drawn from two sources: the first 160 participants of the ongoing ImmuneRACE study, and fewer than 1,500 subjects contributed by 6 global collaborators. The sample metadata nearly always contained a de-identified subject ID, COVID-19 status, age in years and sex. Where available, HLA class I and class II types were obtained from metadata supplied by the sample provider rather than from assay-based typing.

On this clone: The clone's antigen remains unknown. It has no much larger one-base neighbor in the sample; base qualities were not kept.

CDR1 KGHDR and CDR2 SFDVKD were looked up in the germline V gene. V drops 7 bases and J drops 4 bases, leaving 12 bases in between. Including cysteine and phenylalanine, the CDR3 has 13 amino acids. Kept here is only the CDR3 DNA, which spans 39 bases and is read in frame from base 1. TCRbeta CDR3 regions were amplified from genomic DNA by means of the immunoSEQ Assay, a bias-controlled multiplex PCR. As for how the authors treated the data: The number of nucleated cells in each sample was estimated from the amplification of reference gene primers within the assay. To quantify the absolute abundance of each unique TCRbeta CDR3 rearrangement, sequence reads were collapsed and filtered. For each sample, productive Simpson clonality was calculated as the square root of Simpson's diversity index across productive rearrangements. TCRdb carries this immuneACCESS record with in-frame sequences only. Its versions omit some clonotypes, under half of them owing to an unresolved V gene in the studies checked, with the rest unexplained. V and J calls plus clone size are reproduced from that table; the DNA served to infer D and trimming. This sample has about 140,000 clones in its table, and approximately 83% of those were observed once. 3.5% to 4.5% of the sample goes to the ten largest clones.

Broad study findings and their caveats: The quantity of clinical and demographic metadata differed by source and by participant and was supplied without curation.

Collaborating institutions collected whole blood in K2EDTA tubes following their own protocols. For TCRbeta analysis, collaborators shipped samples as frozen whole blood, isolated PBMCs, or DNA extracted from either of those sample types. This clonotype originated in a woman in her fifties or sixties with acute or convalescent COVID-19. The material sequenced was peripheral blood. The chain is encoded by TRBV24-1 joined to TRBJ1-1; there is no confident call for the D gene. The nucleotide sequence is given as TGTGCCACCAGGTCCTGGAGGACCACTGAAGCTTTCTTT. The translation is CATRSWRTTEAFF.